The 4 T cell receptor beta chains reported below all come from one sample, sequenced in a study of early T cells in non-severe SARS-CoV-2 infection (dated by TCRdb to the early 2020s). Preparation of the library involved 5' RACE. Sequenced on a NextSeq 500. The raw public data were reprocessed by TCRdb itself: fastp quality trimming at Q25, MiXCR clonotype calling, in-frame beta chains only. Entries are consolidated by CDR3 protein sequence, retaining the most common genes and DNA. This sample holds roughly 51,000 distinct CDR3 sequences; 11% were observed only once. The ten largest clones capture 10% to 13% of the sample. The specimen sequenced was whole blood. The receptors were gathered from an adult who was a healthcare worker with PCR-confirmed SARS-CoV-2 infection or an uninfected control (not recorded which).

This clonotype is medium-sized in the sample. J is TRBJ2-7 and V is TRBV28, with no clear D. Trimming left V 1 base short and J 1 base short, with 8 bases between. The CDR3 loop spans 14 amino acids. CDR1 and CDR2 from the germline V gene are MDHEN and SYDVKM. In nucleotides, the CDR3 is TGTGCCAGCAGTTTATCGGCGGATTCCTACGAGCAGTACTTC. Translated: CASSLSADSYEQYF.

Ten or more counts support this clonotype. The rearrangement links TRBV6-5 to TRBJ2-3; 8 bases agree with TRBD2. The V gene's germline CDR1 is MNHEY and CDR2 SVGAGI. V dropped 2 bases and J dropped 8; count of bases not matched to a gene: 12. This CDR3 spans 16 amino acids. The chain's CDR3 is CASSYASGLQGGTQYF. The CDR3 nucleotides are TGTGCCAGCAGTTACGCTAGCGGGCTACAAGGGGGTACGCAGTATTTT.

This clonotype turned up a few times. The rearrangement uses TRBV11-2 and TRBJ1-3; D is uncertain. This CDR3 comprises 15 residues. CDR1 and CDR2 (germline): SGHAT, FQNNGV. V lost 3 bases, J lost 4 bases, and 13 bases lay in between. CDR3: CASSFQSTLGNTIYF. CDR3 DNA sequence: TGTGCCAGCAGCTTCCAAAGTACGCTGGGAAACACCATATATTTT.

This chain uses TRBV2 with TRBJ2-1; D is unresolved. Trimming cost V 8 bases and J 0 bases, with 8 bases left between them. The CDR3 sequence is 13 residues long. Germline CDR1 and CDR2: SNHLY and FYNNEI. The CDR3 nucleotides are TGTGCCAGCTTTAGCAGCTCCTACAATGAGCAGTTCTTC. Its protein is CASFSSSYNEQFF.